This T cell receptor (beta chain) stems from a study of Graves' ophthalmopathy and Graves' hyperthyroidism. General study findings and limits: Clonotypes were expanded in thyroid at above 0.001 frequency, and most also appeared in blood. The model achieved 55% to 71% sensitivity and approximately 74% specificity for ophthalmopathy progression.

Where ophthalmopathy was absent within 18 months of follow-up, hyperthyroidism was stable. This clonotype came up many times. Its antigen remains unknown. Trimming took off 4 bases at V and 2 bases at J, with 11 bases between the two ends. This CDR3 contains 13 residues. Per germline, CDR1 DFQATT and CDR2 SNEGSKA (reference sequence). RNA transcripts were the source from which TCR beta CDR3 regions were amplified. HTBI-primed first-round RT-PCR preceded second-round multiplex PCR. TCRdb fed the multiplex PCR reads into MiXCR, producing one record per CDR3 protein. The repertoire consists of 500,000 to 700,000 distinct CDR3 sequences, with approximately 22% occurring once and the leading ten covering more than 5.5%.

The sequenced sample consisted of peripheral blood. The chain combines TRBV20-1 with TRBJ2-5; D is unresolved. The TCR comes from a woman aged 18 to 35 with stable Graves' hyperthyroidism. Some clones in this sample may be carry-over from other donors' samples. CDR3 protein: CSATPAAQETQYF. CDR3 DNA: TGCAGTGCTACGCCGGCCGCACAAGAGACCCAGTACTTC.